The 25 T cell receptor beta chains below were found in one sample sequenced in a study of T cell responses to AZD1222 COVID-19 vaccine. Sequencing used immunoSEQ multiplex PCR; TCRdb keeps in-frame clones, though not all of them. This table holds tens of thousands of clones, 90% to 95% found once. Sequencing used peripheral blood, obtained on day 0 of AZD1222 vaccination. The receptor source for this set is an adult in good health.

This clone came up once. CDR3 sequence reads: CASSPSSYEQYF. CDR3 DNA sequence: TGTGCCAGCAGTCCCAGCTCCTACGAGCAGTACTTC. The chain couples TRBV27 to TRBJ2-7; no firm D call. Germline lookup yields CDR1 MNHEY and CDR2 SMNVEV (reference sequence). This CDR3 is built from 12 residues. V dropped 5 bases and J dropped 0 bases, with 5 bases sitting between them.

The CDR3 bases are TGTGCCAGCCGACGGACAGCCCCTGGGGCCAACGTCCTGACTTTC. Protein product: CASRRTAPGANVLTF. The chain combines TRBV2 with TRBJ2-6, with D maybe TRBD1 (6 bases). The CDR3 runs 15 residues. CDR1 is SNHLY, CDR2 FYNNEI, per germline. Trimming took 8 bases from V and 2 from J, leaving 13 bases between them.

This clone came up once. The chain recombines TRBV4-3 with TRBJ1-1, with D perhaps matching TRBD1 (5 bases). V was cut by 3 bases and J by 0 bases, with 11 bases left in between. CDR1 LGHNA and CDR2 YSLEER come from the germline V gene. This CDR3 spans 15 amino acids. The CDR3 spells CASSHKTAMNTEAFF. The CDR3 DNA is TGCGCCAGCAGCCACAAGACAGCGATGAACACTGAAGCTTTCTTT.

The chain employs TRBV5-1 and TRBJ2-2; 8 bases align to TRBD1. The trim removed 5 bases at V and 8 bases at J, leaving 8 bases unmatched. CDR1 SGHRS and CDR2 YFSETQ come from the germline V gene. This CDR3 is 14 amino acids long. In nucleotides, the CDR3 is TGCGCCAGCAGAACCGACAGGGGTAGAGGGGAGCTGTTTTTT. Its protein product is CASRTDRGRGELFF.

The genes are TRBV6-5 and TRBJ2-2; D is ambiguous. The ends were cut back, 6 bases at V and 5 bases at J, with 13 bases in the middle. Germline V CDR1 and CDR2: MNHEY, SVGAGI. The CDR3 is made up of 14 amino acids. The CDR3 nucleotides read TGTGCCAGCAGCCCCTCTGCCAGGACCGGGGAGCTGTTTTTT. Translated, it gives CASSPSARTGELFF.

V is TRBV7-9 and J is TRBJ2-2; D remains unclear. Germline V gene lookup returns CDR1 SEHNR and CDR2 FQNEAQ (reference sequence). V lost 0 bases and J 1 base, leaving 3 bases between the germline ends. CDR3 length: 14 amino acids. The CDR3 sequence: CASSLAENTGELFF. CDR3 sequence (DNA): TGTGCCAGCAGCTTAGCGGAGAACACCGGGGAGCTGTTTTTT.

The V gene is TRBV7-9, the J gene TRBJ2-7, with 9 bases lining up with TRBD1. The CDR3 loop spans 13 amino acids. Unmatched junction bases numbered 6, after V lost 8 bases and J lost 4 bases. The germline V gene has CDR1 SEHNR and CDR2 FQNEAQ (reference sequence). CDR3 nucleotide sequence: TGTGCCAGCGCCTCCGGGACAGGGTACGAGCAGTACTTC. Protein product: CASASGTGYEQYF.

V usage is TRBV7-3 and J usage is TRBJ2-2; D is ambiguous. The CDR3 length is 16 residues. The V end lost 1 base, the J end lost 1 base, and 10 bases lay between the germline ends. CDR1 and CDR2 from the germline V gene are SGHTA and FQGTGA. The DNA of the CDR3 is TGTGCCAGCAGCTTAAATCAGGTCGGGAACACCGGGGAGCTGTTTTTT. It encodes CASSLNQVGNTGELFF. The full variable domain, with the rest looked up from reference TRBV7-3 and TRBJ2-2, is GAGVSQTPSNKVTEKGKYVELRCDPISGHTALYWYRQSLGQGPEFLIYFQGTGAADDSGLPNDRFFAVRPEGSVSTLKIQRTERGDSAVYLCASSLNQVGNTGELFFGEGSRLTVL.

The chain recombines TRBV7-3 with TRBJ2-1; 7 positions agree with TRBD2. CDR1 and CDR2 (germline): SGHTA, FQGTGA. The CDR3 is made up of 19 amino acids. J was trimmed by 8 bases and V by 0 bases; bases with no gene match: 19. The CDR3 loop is CASSLTAGAGGRGQDEQFF. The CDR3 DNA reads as TGTGCCAGCAGCTTAACCGCGGGAGCAGGCGGGAGAGGCCAAGATGAGCAGTTCTTC.

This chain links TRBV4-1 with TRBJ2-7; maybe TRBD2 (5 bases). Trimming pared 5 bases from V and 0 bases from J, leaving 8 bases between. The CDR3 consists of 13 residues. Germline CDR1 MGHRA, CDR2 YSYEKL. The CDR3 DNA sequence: TGCGCCAGCAGCTTCACTAGCTCCTACGAGCAGTACTTC. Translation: CASSFTSSYEQYF.

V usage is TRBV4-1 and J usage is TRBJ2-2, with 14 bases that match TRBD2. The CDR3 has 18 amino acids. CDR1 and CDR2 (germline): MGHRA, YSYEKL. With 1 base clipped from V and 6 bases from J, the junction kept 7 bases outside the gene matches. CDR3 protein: CASSQAGLAGVGSGELFF. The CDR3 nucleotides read TGCGCCAGCAGCCAAGCGGGACTAGCGGGAGTCGGGTCCGGGGAGCTGTTTTTT.

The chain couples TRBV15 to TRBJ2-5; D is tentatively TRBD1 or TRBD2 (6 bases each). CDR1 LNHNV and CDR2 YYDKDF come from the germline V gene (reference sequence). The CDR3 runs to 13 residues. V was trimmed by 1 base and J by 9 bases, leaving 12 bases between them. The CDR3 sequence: CATSRATGTSQYF. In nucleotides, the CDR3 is TGTGCCACCAGCAGAGCTACAGGGACTTCCCAGTACTTC.

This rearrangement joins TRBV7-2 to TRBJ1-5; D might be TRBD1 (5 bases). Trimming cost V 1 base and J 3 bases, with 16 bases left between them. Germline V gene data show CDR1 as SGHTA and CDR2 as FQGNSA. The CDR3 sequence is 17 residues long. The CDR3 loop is CASSLGTRGGDNQPQHF. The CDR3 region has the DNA TGTGCCAGCAGCTTAGGGACTAGGGGAGGGGACAATCAGCCCCAGCATTTT.

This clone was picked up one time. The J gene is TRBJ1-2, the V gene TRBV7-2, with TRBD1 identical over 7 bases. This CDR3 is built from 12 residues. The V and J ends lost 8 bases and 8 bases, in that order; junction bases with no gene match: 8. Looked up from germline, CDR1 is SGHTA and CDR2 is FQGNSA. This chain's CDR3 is CASGQDKGGYTF. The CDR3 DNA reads TGTGCCAGCGGACAGGACAAGGGCGGCTACACCTTC.

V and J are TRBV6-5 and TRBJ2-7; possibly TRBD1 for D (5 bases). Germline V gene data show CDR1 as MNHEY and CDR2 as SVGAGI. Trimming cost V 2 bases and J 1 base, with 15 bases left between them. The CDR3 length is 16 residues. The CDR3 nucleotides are TGTGCCAGCAGTTACAGCAAGCCAGGGAATTCCTACGAGCAGTACTTC. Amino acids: CASSYSKPGNSYEQYF.

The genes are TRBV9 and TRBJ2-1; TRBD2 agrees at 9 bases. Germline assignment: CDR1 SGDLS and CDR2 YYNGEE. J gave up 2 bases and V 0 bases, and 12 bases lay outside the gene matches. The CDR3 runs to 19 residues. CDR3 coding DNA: TGTGCCAGCAGCGTAGCTGATCACGGGGCGGGAGGGCCCTACAATGAGCAGTTCTTC. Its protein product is CASSVADHGAGGPYNEQFF.

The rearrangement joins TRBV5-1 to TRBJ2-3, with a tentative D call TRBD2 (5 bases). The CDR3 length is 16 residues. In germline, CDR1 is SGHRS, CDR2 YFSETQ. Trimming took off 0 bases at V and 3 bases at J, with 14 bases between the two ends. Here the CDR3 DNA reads TGCGCCAGCAGCTTGGTGGGGAGTGGGCCTACAGATACGCAGTATTTT. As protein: CASSLVGSGPTDTQYF.

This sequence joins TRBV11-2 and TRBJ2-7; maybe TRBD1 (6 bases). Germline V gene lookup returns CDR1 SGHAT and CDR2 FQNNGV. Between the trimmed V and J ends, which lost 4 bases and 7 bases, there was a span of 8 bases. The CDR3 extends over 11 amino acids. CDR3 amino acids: CASSYQGEQYF. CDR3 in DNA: TGTGCCAGCAGCTATCAGGGGGAGCAGTACTTC.

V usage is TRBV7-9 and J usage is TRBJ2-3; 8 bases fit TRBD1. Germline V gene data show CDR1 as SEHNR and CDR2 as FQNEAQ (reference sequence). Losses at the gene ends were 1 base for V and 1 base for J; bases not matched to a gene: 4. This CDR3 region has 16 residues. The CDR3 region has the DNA TGTGCCAGCAGCTTAGGTGAGACAGGGGGCACAGATACGCAGTATTTT. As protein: CASSLGETGGTDTQYF.

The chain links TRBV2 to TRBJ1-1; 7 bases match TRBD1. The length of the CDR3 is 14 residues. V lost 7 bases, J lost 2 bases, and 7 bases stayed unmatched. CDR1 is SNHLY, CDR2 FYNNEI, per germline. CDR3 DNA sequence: TGTGCCAGCATGGAGACAGGGTTCAACACTGAAGCTTTCTTT. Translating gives CASMETGFNTEAFF.

CDR3 sequence reads: CASSGVGGNEQFF. The CDR3, as DNA: TGTGCCAGTAGTGGGGTAGGGGGCAATGAGCAGTTCTTC. The J gene is TRBJ2-1, the V gene TRBV19; maybe TRBD1 (6 bases). CDR1 and CDR2 (germline): LNHDA, SQIVND (reference sequence). Trimming removed 5 bases at V and 6 bases at J, with 11 bases between. This CDR3 is built from 13 residues.

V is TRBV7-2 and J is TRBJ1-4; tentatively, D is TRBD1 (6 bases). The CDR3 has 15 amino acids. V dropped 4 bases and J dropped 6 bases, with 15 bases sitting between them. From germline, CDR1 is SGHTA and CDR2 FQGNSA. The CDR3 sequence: CASSSWGPQHEKLFF. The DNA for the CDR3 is TGTGCCAGCAGCTCATGGGGGCCCCAGCATGAAAAACTGTTTTTT.

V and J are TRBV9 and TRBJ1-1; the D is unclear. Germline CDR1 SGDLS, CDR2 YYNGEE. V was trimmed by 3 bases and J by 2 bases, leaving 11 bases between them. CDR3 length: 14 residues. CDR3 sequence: CASSGPPGNTEAFF. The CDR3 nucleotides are TGTGCCAGCAGCGGACCCCCGGGAAACACTGAAGCTTTCTTT.

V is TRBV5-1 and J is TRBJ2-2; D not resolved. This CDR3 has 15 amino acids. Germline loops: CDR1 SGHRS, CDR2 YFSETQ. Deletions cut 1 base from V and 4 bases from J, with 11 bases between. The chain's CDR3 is CASSLNTLLTGELFF. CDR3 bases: TGCGCCAGCAGCTTGAACACCCTCCTCACCGGGGAGCTGTTTTTT.

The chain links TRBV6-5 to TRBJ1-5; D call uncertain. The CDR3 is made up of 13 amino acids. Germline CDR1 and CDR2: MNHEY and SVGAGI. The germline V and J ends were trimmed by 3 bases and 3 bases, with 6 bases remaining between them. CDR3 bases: TGTGCCAGCAGTTATGACTTCAATCAGCCCCAGCATTTT. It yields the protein CASSYDFNQPQHF.